A selection of T cell receptor beta chains follows, all from one sample in a study of T cells after yellow fever vaccination. TCRdb re-called the 5' RACE reads with MiXCR, one entry per CDR3 protein. The table shows more than 90,000 distinct CDR3 sequences, with roughly 7.9% occurring only once. This specimen was CD4+ T cells sorted from PBMCs, taken 45 days after the first yellow fever vaccination. Receptors originate from a man younger than 35 who received the YFV17D yellow fever vaccine. Each CDR3 is given with its conserved first and last residue. Fields, in order: CDR3 protein, CDR3 DNA, CDR3 length, clone size, D gene, V gene, J gene. D genes are given only for firm matches. Clone size is stated in some rows and not others, as once, few, many or a class when expanded.

cdr3_aa: CASSPPGPGSSYNSPLHF
cdr3_nt: TGTGCCAGCAGCCCACCGGGGCCAGGGAGCTCCTATAATTCACCCCTCCACTTT
cdr3_length: 18
clone_size: many
d_call: -
v_call: TRBV11-1
j_call: TRBJ1-6

cdr3_aa: CASTRRDSNQPQHF
cdr3_nt: TGTGCCAGCACCCGGCGGGATAGCAATCAGCCCCAGCATTTT
cdr3_length: 14
clone_size: -
d_call: -
v_call: TRBV5-6
j_call: TRBJ1-5

cdr3_aa: CASSKATSGGEQETQYF
cdr3_nt: TGTGCCAGCAGTAAAGCTACTAGCGGGGGGGAACAAGAGACCCAGTACTTC
cdr3_length: 17
clone_size: many
d_call: TRBD2
v_call: TRBV2
j_call: TRBJ2-5

cdr3_aa: CASSVYGANVLTF
cdr3_nt: TGTGCCAGCAGCGTTTACGGGGCCAACGTCCTGACTTTC
cdr3_length: 13
clone_size: many
d_call: -
v_call: TRBV25-1
j_call: TRBJ2-6

cdr3_aa: CASSHLQGGGNTIYF
cdr3_nt: TGCGCCAGCAGCCATCTACAGGGTGGTGGAAACACCATATATTTT
cdr3_length: 15
clone_size: many
d_call: -
v_call: TRBV4-3
j_call: TRBJ1-3

cdr3_aa: CASSTTGVANIQYF
cdr3_nt: TGTGCCAGCAGCACGACAGGGGTGGCAAACATTCAGTACTTC
cdr3_length: 14
clone_size: many
d_call: TRBD1
v_call: TRBV5-5
j_call: TRBJ2-4

cdr3_aa: CASSPGIFTGELLF
cdr3_nt: TGTGCCAGCAGCCCCGGGATCTTCACCGGGGAGCTGCTTTTT
cdr3_length: 14
clone_size: -
d_call: -
v_call: TRBV5-5
j_call: TRBJ2-2

cdr3_aa: CASSSTSTREYGYTF
cdr3_nt: TGTGCCAGCAGCTCTACGAGTACTCGGGAGTATGGCTACACCTTC
cdr3_length: 15
clone_size: many
d_call: -
v_call: TRBV11-2
j_call: TRBJ1-2

cdr3_aa: CASSSTATGGYGYTF
cdr3_nt: TGTGCCAGCAGTTCTACCGCGACAGGGGGTTATGGCTACACCTTC
cdr3_length: 15
clone_size: -
d_call: TRBD1
v_call: TRBV12-3/TRBV12-4
j_call: TRBJ1-2

cdr3_aa: CASSPTGVTDTQYF
cdr3_nt: TGTGCCAGCAGCCCGACAGGGGTGACAGATACGCAGTATTTT
cdr3_length: 14
clone_size: once
d_call: TRBD1
v_call: TRBV7-9
j_call: TRBJ2-3

cdr3_aa: CASSDGGEGGNYGYTF
cdr3_nt: TGTGCCAGCAGTGACGGAGGGGAAGGGGGTAACTATGGCTACACCTTC
cdr3_length: 16
clone_size: many
d_call: -
v_call: TRBV6-1
j_call: TRBJ1-2

cdr3_aa: CASSLLPGQETQYF
cdr3_nt: TGTGCCAGCAGCTTACTGCCAGGGCAAGAGACCCAGTACTTC
cdr3_length: 14
clone_size: -
d_call: -
v_call: TRBV7-8
j_call: TRBJ2-5

cdr3_aa: CSAKGQGKTEAFF
cdr3_nt: TGCAGTGCTAAAGGACAGGGGAAAACTGAAGCTTTCTTT
cdr3_length: 13
clone_size: many
d_call: TRBD1
v_call: TRBV20-1
j_call: TRBJ1-1

cdr3_aa: CASSLGMGRDLYEQYF
cdr3_nt: TGTGCCAGCAGCTTAGGGATGGGTAGGGACTTATACGAGCAGTACTTC
cdr3_length: 16
clone_size: many
d_call: -
v_call: TRBV13
j_call: TRBJ2-7

cdr3_aa: CASSSGLGPNEQFF
cdr3_nt: TGTGCCAGCAGCTCGGGACTAGGCCCAAATGAGCAGTTCTTC
cdr3_length: 14
clone_size: -
d_call: TRBD2
v_call: TRBV5-4
j_call: TRBJ2-1

cdr3_aa: CPSSQGERDTQYF
cdr3_nt: TGTCCCAGCAGCCAAGGGGAGCGAGATACGCAGTATTTT
cdr3_length: 13
clone_size: once
d_call: -
v_call: TRBV4-2
j_call: TRBJ2-3

cdr3_aa: CASSFHRSRGNEQFF
cdr3_nt: TGTGCCAGCAGCTTTCACCGTAGCCGAGGCAATGAGCAGTTCTTC
cdr3_length: 15
clone_size: many
d_call: -
v_call: TRBV7-2
j_call: TRBJ2-1

cdr3_aa: CASSSGHLASTDTQYF
cdr3_nt: TGTGCCAGCAGCTCCGGCCACTTGGCTAGCACAGATACGCAGTATTTT
cdr3_length: 16
clone_size: -
d_call: -
v_call: TRBV5-4
j_call: TRBJ2-3

cdr3_aa: CASSFQGREKLFF
cdr3_nt: TGCGCCAGCAGCTTTCAGGGACGAGAAAAACTGTTTTTT
cdr3_length: 13
clone_size: many
d_call: -
v_call: TRBV5-1
j_call: TRBJ1-4

cdr3_aa: CASSRDGQAYEQYF
cdr3_nt: TGTGCCAGCTCGCGGGACGGACAGGCCTACGAGCAGTACTTC
cdr3_length: 14
clone_size: many
d_call: -
v_call: TRBV18
j_call: TRBJ2-7

cdr3_aa: CASRPAGTLIRADF
cdr3_nt: TGTGCCAGCAGGCCCGCCGGGACTCTCATTAGGGCGGATTTT
cdr3_length: 14
clone_size: many
d_call: -
v_call: TRBV12-3/TRBV12-4
j_call: TRBJ1-3

cdr3_aa: CASSYFGRSYNEQFF
cdr3_nt: TGTGCCAGCAGTTACTTCGGCAGATCCTACAATGAGCAGTTCTTC
cdr3_length: 15
clone_size: few
d_call: -
v_call: TRBV6-2/TRBV6-3
j_call: TRBJ2-1

cdr3_aa: CAISDKQGESGYTF
cdr3_nt: TGTGCCATCAGTGATAAACAGGGGGAAAGCGGCTACACCTTC
cdr3_length: 14
clone_size: many
d_call: TRBD1
v_call: TRBV10-3
j_call: TRBJ1-2

cdr3_aa: CASSQVGTSNYGYTF
cdr3_nt: TGCGCCAGCAGCCAAGTGGGCACGTCTAACTATGGCTACACCTTC
cdr3_length: 15
clone_size: many
d_call: -
v_call: TRBV4-3
j_call: TRBJ1-2

cdr3_aa: CSARSPSEYGTQYF
cdr3_nt: TGCAGTGCTAGATCCCCTAGCGAGTATGGGACCCAGTACTTC
cdr3_length: 14
clone_size: many
d_call: -
v_call: TRBV20-1
j_call: TRBJ2-5

cdr3_aa: CASSTGITDTQYF
cdr3_nt: TGTGCCAGCAGCACCGGGATCACAGATACGCAGTATTTT
cdr3_length: 13
clone_size: many
d_call: -
v_call: TRBV5-4
j_call: TRBJ2-3

cdr3_aa: CASSRQAIYEQYF
cdr3_nt: TGTGCCAGCAGTCGACAGGCCATATACGAGCAGTACTTC
cdr3_length: 13
clone_size: many
d_call: -
v_call: TRBV6-2/TRBV6-3
j_call: TRBJ2-7

cdr3_aa: CASNLAVKPGETQYF
cdr3_nt: TGCGCCAGTAACCTAGCGGTGAAACCGGGAGAGACCCAGTACTTC
cdr3_length: 15
clone_size: many
d_call: TRBD2
v_call: TRBV5-1
j_call: TRBJ2-5

cdr3_aa: CSARKGLVIETQYF
cdr3_nt: TGCAGTGCTCGAAAAGGACTAGTTATAGAGACCCAGTACTTC
cdr3_length: 14
clone_size: many
d_call: TRBD2
v_call: TRBV20-1
j_call: TRBJ2-5

cdr3_aa: CSAWRQGGGTEAFF
cdr3_nt: TGCAGTGCTTGGAGACAGGGGGGGGGCACTGAAGCTTTCTTT
cdr3_length: 14
clone_size: many
d_call: TRBD1
v_call: TRBV20-1
j_call: TRBJ1-1

cdr3_aa: CASSRRTGGYTGELFF
cdr3_nt: TGTGCCAGCAGCCGAAGGACAGGGGGATACACCGGGGAGCTGTTTTTT
cdr3_length: 16
clone_size: many
d_call: TRBD1
v_call: TRBV3-1
j_call: TRBJ2-2

cdr3_aa: CASSREPLADTQYF
cdr3_nt: TGCGCCAGCAGCCGAGAACCTCTGGCAGATACGCAGTATTTT
cdr3_length: 14
clone_size: many
d_call: -
v_call: TRBV4-3
j_call: TRBJ2-3

cdr3_aa: CASSLASGGTSGANVLTF
cdr3_nt: TGCGCCAGCAGCTTGGCTAGCGGGGGGACCTCTGGGGCCAACGTCCTGACTTTC
cdr3_length: 18
clone_size: few
d_call: TRBD2
v_call: TRBV5-1
j_call: TRBJ2-6

cdr3_aa: CASSLLLGLITYNEQFF
cdr3_nt: TGTGCCAGCAGCTTGTTATTGGGGCTTATCACCTACAATGAGCAGTTCTTC
cdr3_length: 17
clone_size: few
d_call: -
v_call: TRBV7-2
j_call: TRBJ2-1

cdr3_aa: CASSLNQGFNEQFF
cdr3_nt: TGTGCCAGCAGCTTGAATCAGGGGTTCAATGAGCAGTTCTTC
cdr3_length: 14
clone_size: -
d_call: -
v_call: TRBV11-2
j_call: TRBJ2-1

cdr3_aa: CASRETLTARYQETQYF
cdr3_nt: TGTGCCAGCAGGGAGACCCTGACAGCCCGATACCAAGAGACCCAGTACTTC
cdr3_length: 17
clone_size: many
d_call: -
v_call: TRBV2
j_call: TRBJ2-5

cdr3_aa: CASSSRGVTNEKLFF
cdr3_nt: TGTGCCAGCAGTTCCAGAGGGGTCACTAATGAAAAACTGTTTTTT
cdr3_length: 15
clone_size: many
d_call: -
v_call: TRBV12-3/TRBV12-4
j_call: TRBJ1-4

cdr3_aa: CASGGEKLFF
cdr3_nt: TGTGCCAGCGGGGGGGAAAAACTGTTTTTT
cdr3_length: 10
clone_size: many
d_call: -
v_call: TRBV6-6
j_call: TRBJ1-4

cdr3_aa: CASTGQGGNTEAFF
cdr3_nt: TGTGCCAGCACTGGACAGGGGGGGAACACTGAAGCTTTCTTT
cdr3_length: 14
clone_size: many
d_call: TRBD1
v_call: TRBV2
j_call: TRBJ1-1

cdr3_aa: CASSPSAGQNTEAFF
cdr3_nt: TGTGCCAGCAGCCCGAGTGCGGGGCAAAACACTGAAGCTTTCTTT
cdr3_length: 15
clone_size: few
d_call: -
v_call: TRBV9
j_call: TRBJ1-1

cdr3_aa: CASSLGSYNEQFF
cdr3_nt: TGTGCCAGCAGCTTAGGCTCCTACAATGAGCAGTTCTTC
cdr3_length: 13
clone_size: many
d_call: -
v_call: TRBV7-2
j_call: TRBJ2-1

cdr3_aa: CATQPTPGLNTGELFF
cdr3_nt: TGTGCCACACAACCAACGCCGGGTCTGAACACCGGGGAGCTGTTTTTT
cdr3_length: 16
clone_size: many
d_call: -
v_call: TRBV5-5
j_call: TRBJ2-2

cdr3_aa: CASSQEPLRLAGGLVTQYF
cdr3_nt: TGCGCCAGCAGCCAAGAGCCCCTCCGACTAGCGGGGGGGCTAGTGACCCAGTACTTC
cdr3_length: 19
clone_size: -
d_call: TRBD2
v_call: TRBV4-3
j_call: TRBJ2-5

cdr3_aa: CASSLEGEKQYF
cdr3_nt: TGTGCCAGCAGCTTAGAAGGAGAAAAGCAGTACTTC
cdr3_length: 12
clone_size: few
d_call: -
v_call: TRBV11-3
j_call: TRBJ2-7

cdr3_aa: CASSQAPGTQYF
cdr3_nt: TGCGCCAGCAGCCAAGCTCCAGGGACCCAGTACTTC
cdr3_length: 12
clone_size: many
d_call: -
v_call: TRBV4-1
j_call: TRBJ2-5

cdr3_aa: CASSEGGNTEAFF
cdr3_nt: TGTGCCAGCAGTGAAGGGGGGAACACTGAAGCTTTCTTT
cdr3_length: 13
clone_size: many
d_call: -
v_call: TRBV2
j_call: TRBJ1-1

cdr3_aa: CASSPLTGGADTQYF
cdr3_nt: TGTGCCAGCTCACCCCTAACAGGGGGCGCAGATACGCAGTATTTT
cdr3_length: 15
clone_size: many
d_call: TRBD1
v_call: TRBV18
j_call: TRBJ2-3

cdr3_aa: CASELSTGGYTF
cdr3_nt: TGTGCCAGCGAATTGTCCACGGGAGGCTACACCTTC
cdr3_length: 12
clone_size: many
d_call: -
v_call: TRBV2
j_call: TRBJ1-2

cdr3_aa: CASSVGISKYF
cdr3_nt: TGTGCCAGCAGCGTCGGGATTTCAAAGTACTTC
cdr3_length: 11
clone_size: -
d_call: -
v_call: TRBV7-9
j_call: TRBJ2-7